The T cell receptor beta chain under discussion was sequenced for a study of identical twins. Study findings and constraints: For monozygotic twins, models underestimated out-of-frame TCR alpha sharing. Weaker excess twin sharing was seen among beta out-of-frame sequences.

The CDR3 spans 15 residues. Germline assignment: CDR1 WSHSY and CDR2 SAAADI. The ends were cut back, 3 bases at V and 2 bases at J, with 10 bases in the middle. One entry per CDR3 protein results from TCRdb running MiXCR on the 5' RACE reads. The profile shows under 450,000 distinct CDR3 sequences, roughly 20% of them singletons. This clonotype was seen many times. Its cognate antigen is unknown. The sequence came from a man aged 50-60 years in good health. Sequencing used naive T cells sorted from blood. The chain links TRBV10-2 to TRBJ2-2; D may be TRBD2 (6 bases). The CDR3 DNA is TGCGCCAGCAGTGATTTCGGGAGAAACACCGGGGAGCTGTTTTTT. This encodes CASSDFGRNTGELFF.